Shown below are 23 T cell receptor beta chains from a single sample sequenced in a study of STAT5B mutations in CD4+ large granular lymphocyte leukemia. Some clones are missing from TCRdb's copy, which holds only in-frame ones; the method was immunoSEQ multiplex PCR. The sample holds about 36,000 clones, 70% to 80% seen once. Sequenced material: CD4+ T cells from blood buffy coats. The receptors stem from a human donor in good health.

The chain links TRBV19 to TRBJ2-1, with D possibly matching TRBD2 (5 bases). This CDR3 contains 12 residues. Per germline, CDR1 LNHDA and CDR2 SQIVND (reference sequence). V was clipped by 4 bases and J by 7 bases, with 8 bases between them. CDR3 in amino acids: CASSTGVNEQFF. The CDR3 bases are TGTGCCAGTAGTACCGGGGTGAATGAGCAGTTCTTC. The full variable domain, its missing parts supplied by reference TRBV19 and TRBJ2-1, is DGGITQSPKYLFRKEGQNVTLSCEQNLNHDAMYWYRQDPGQGLRLIYYSQIVNDFQKGDIAEGYSVSREKKESFPLTVTSAQKNPTAFYLCASSTGVNEQFFGPGTRLTVL.

The chain joins TRBV2 to TRBJ1-5; D unresolved. The V and J ends lost 6 bases and 0 bases respectively, with 9 bases between them. The CDR3 spans 14 residues. Germline V lookup: CDR1 SNHLY, CDR2 FYNNEI. CDR3 DNA: TGTGCCAGCAGCCTGGACGCTAGCAATCAGCCCCAGCATTTT. Translation: CASSLDASNQPQHF.

The gene calls are TRBV10-3 and TRBJ2-2; D is possibly TRBD2 (5 bases). This CDR3 spans 10 amino acids. Between the trimmed V and J ends, which lost 11 bases and 6 bases, there was a span of 7 bases. The germline V gene encodes CDR1 ENHRY and CDR2 SYGVKD. The CDR3 sequence is CASGAGELFF. Written as DNA, the CDR3 is TGTGCCTCCGGGGCCGGGGAGCTGTTTTTT.

The gene calls are TRBV6-6 and TRBJ1-6; no definite D call. V lost 2 bases and J 9 bases, leaving 2 bases between the germline ends. Germline V CDR1 and CDR2: MNHNY, SVGAGI (reference sequence). The CDR3 has 11 amino acids. Written as DNA, the CDR3 is TGTGCCAGCAGTTACCGTTCACCCCTCCACTTT. Encoded protein: CASSYRSPLHF.

V is TRBV11-3 and J is TRBJ2-3, with D perhaps TRBD1 (6 bases). Germline-derived CDR1 and CDR2 are SGHNT and YENEEA. V lost 2 bases and J lost 6, with 9 bases in between. The CDR3 consists of 13 residues. The chain's CDR3 is CASSLNRVDTQYF. The CDR3 region has the DNA TGTGCCAGCAGCTTAAACAGGGTGGATACGCAGTATTTT.

V and J are TRBV29-1 and TRBJ2-5, with TRBD2 matching over 8 bases. The CDR3 loop spans 14 amino acids. Germline trimming cut 7 bases from V and 2 bases from J; bases unmatched to any gene: 9. The germline V gene encodes CDR1 SQVTM and CDR2 ANQGSEA. In DNA, the CDR3 is TGCAGCGCCAAGGGGCCTAGCGGGCAAGAGACCCAGTACTTC. Protein product: CSAKGPSGQETQYF.

CDR3 in amino acids: CASRRQSGAGELFF. Written as DNA, the CDR3 is TGCGCCAGCAGAAGGCAGTCCGGGGCCGGGGAGCTGTTTTTT. The chain couples TRBV5-1 to TRBJ2-2; D may be TRBD2 (5 bases). The CDR3 length is 14 residues. Per the germline V gene, CDR1 is SGHRS and CDR2 is YFSETQ. Trimming stripped 5 bases from V and 6 bases from J, with 14 bases between.

This chain links TRBV11-3 with TRBJ2-2; 7 bases align to TRBD2. In germline, CDR1 is SGHNT, CDR2 YENEEA. The CDR3 is made up of 14 amino acids. V lost 5 bases and J lost 3; bases outside the gene matches: 3. This CDR3 reads CASSLAEDTGELFF. CDR3 nucleotide sequence: TGTGCCAGCAGCCTAGCGGAGGACACCGGGGAGCTGTTTTTT.

V is TRBV9 and J is TRBJ2-3; D is ambiguous. V was trimmed by 0 bases and J by 0 bases, leaving 8 bases between them. Germline CDR1 and CDR2: SGDLS and YYNGEE. The CDR3 has 15 residues. The CDR3, as DNA: TGTGCCAGCAGCGTAGGGTCCCCTAGCACAGATACGCAGTATTTT. It is translated as CASSVGSPSTDTQYF.

V gene TRBV7-9 combines with J gene TRBJ1-1; D not resolved. This CDR3 has 17 residues. Trimming removed 0 bases at V and 2 bases at J, with 16 bases between. The V gene's germline CDR1 is SEHNR and CDR2 FQNEAQ (reference sequence). As DNA, the CDR3 is TGTGCCAGCAGCTTAGCGGCGGGAGGCTGGCGTAACACTGAAGCTTTCTTT. It encodes CASSLAAGGWRNTEAFF.

This chain uses TRBV4-3 with TRBJ2-1, with 9 bases identical to TRBD2. Germline CDR1 is LGHNA and CDR2 is YSLEER. V gave up 1 base and J gave up 9 bases; unmatched junction bases: 13. The CDR3 has 17 amino acids. CDR3 sequence: CASSQGVSSGSFGEQFF. The CDR3 nucleotides are TGCGCCAGCAGCCAAGGAGTCAGTAGCGGGAGTTTCGGTGAGCAGTTCTTC.

The gene calls are TRBV25-1 and TRBJ2-2; 12 positions agree with TRBD2. The CDR3 covers 18 residues. V was clipped by 3 bases and J by 2 bases; unmatched bases: 7. Germline CDR1 is MGHDK and CDR2 is SYGVNS. The CDR3 sequence: CASSDHPGLAGNTGELFF. In DNA form, the CDR3 reads TGTGCCAGCAGTGACCACCCTGGACTAGCGGGAAACACCGGGGAGCTGTTTTTT.

This chain uses TRBV7-2 with TRBJ2-3; the match to TRBD2 covers 9 bases. The CDR3 length is 16 residues. With V trimmed by 3 bases and J by 4 bases, 8 bases remained unmatched. Germline V CDR1 and CDR2: SGHTA, FQGNSA. This CDR3 is CASSFFAGGVADTQYF. The CDR3 DNA reads as TGTGCCAGCAGCTTCTTTGCGGGGGGGGTCGCAGATACGCAGTATTTT.

This clone was detected once. V is TRBV7-2 and J is TRBJ2-1, with 9 bases that match TRBD1. The germline gives CDR1 SGHTA, CDR2 FQGNSA. The CDR3 is 14 amino acids. Trimming removed 5 bases from V and 7 bases from J; junction bases left unmatched: 6. The CDR3 loop reads CASSRDRDTNEQFF. The CDR3 bases are TGTGCCAGCAGCCGGGACAGGGATACAAATGAGCAGTTCTTC.

The gene calls are TRBV2 and TRBJ2-5; 7 positions match TRBD2. Germline V CDR1 and CDR2: SNHLY, FYNNEI. The ends lost 5 bases at V and 4 bases at J; junction bases unmatched: 13. The CDR3 sequence is 16 residues long. The CDR3 here is CASSKNLGGRGETQYF. CDR3 sequence (DNA): TGTGCCAGCAGTAAAAACCTGGGAGGGAGAGGAGAGACCCAGTACTTC.

The chain is built from TRBV5-1 and TRBJ1-3; no definite D call. The CDR3 contains 15 residues. Germline loops: CDR1 SGHRS, CDR2 YFSETQ. The V and J ends lost 0 bases and 0 bases respectively, with 7 bases between them. CDR3 amino acids: CASSLGIGSGNTIYF. CDR3 sequence (DNA): TGCGCCAGCAGCTTGGGTATTGGCTCTGGAAACACCATATATTTT.

This sequence joins TRBV29-1 and TRBJ2-3; D is unclear. Trimming shortened V by 6 bases and J by 4 bases, and 17 bases separated the two germline ends. The V gene's germline CDR1 is SQVTM and CDR2 ANQGSEA. This CDR3 is built from 14 residues. This chain's CDR3 is CSVQGGVHADTQYF. CDR3 in DNA: TGCAGCGTACAAGGTGGGGTTCATGCAGATACGCAGTATTTT.

J is TRBJ2-3 and V is TRBV30, with TRBD2 identical over 12 bases. The CDR3 consists of 15 residues. Looked up from germline, CDR1 is GTSNPN and CDR2 is SVGIG (reference sequence). J gave up 5 bases and V 2 bases, and 5 bases lay outside the gene matches. The CDR3 loop is CAWSPKGLAGDTQYF. CDR3 DNA sequence: TGTGCCTGGAGTCCTAAGGGACTAGCGGGAGATACGCAGTATTTT.

The J gene is TRBJ2-3, the V gene TRBV5-8; 11 bases line up with TRBD2. The CDR3 totals 16 residues. The ends lost 3 bases at V and 6 bases at J; junction bases unmatched: 9. Germline CDR1 is SGHTS and CDR2 is YDEGEE. Here the CDR3 reads CASSWRGSGGADTQYF. CDR3 in DNA: TGTGCCAGCAGCTGGAGGGGTAGCGGGGGGGCCGATACGCAGTATTTT.

A few counts support this clone. CDR3 DNA: TGTGCCAGCAGCTTCCAGGACAATCAGCCCCAGCATTTT. As protein: CASSFQDNQPQHF. The V gene is TRBV5-5, the J gene TRBJ1-5, with D hard to call. The germline CDR1 and CDR2 sequences are SGHKS and YYEKEE (reference sequence). The V gene lost 2 bases and the J gene lost 3 bases, with 6 bases spanning the gap. The CDR3 has 13 residues.

The chain links TRBV6-5 to TRBJ2-7; TRBD1 aligns across 11 bases. Unmatched junction bases numbered 3, after V lost 3 bases and J lost 2 bases. This CDR3 has 15 amino acids. CDR1 and CDR2 from the germline V gene are MNHEY and SVGAGI. The CDR3 reads CASSYGQGATYEQYF. The CDR3 DNA sequence: TGTGCCAGCAGTTATGGACAGGGGGCAACCTACGAGCAGTACTTC.

V and J are TRBV7-9 and TRBJ2-1, with D perhaps TRBD1 (5 bases). This CDR3 is built from 13 residues. In germline, CDR1 is SEHNR, CDR2 FQNEAQ (reference sequence). Trimming took off 2 bases at V and 9 bases at J, with 11 bases between the two ends. CDR3 sequence reads: CASSLMGPGEQFF. CDR3 nucleotides: TGTGCCAGCAGCTTAATGGGGCCTGGTGAGCAGTTCTTC.

This rearrangement joins TRBV29-1 to TRBJ2-3, with 7 positions matching TRBD2. Germline V gene data show CDR1 as SQVTM and CDR2 as ANQGSEA. With V trimmed by 5 bases and J by 4 bases, 6 bases remained unmatched. The CDR3 sequence is 13 residues long. The CDR3 DNA reads as TGCAGCGTTCTGTCTAGCGGCTCAGATACGCAGTATTTT. Its translation: CSVLSSGSDTQYF.